This TCR beta chain was captured by sequencing in a study of blood T cell repertoires in COVID-19. Study at large: Donors in the United States, Italy and Spain gave samples during acute or convalescent COVID-19. Nucleic acid was either cDNA or gDNA, and it came from T cells, B-cell-depleted T cells, or PBMCs.

Under the authors' procedure: For nucleated cells, counts were estimated from reference gene primer amplification. Measured with immunoSEQ multiplex PCR; TCRdb has only the in-frame clones, and not every one. The V and J calls and clone size were taken over from that table, and D and trimming were inferred from the DNA. The sample comprises 150,000 or so clones, 88% of which are singletons, and roughly 2% rests with the top ten. The TCR comes from a human donor in a cohort sampled during active COVID-19. Sequenced: peripheral blood.

The CDR3 sequence: CASSLGQKDEQFF. The CDR3 DNA follows: TGTGCCAGCAGCTTGGGACAGAAGGATGAGCAGTTCTTC. V gene TRBV11-1 combines with J gene TRBJ2-1; TRBD1 aligns across 7 bases. The CDR3 length is 13 residues. With V trimmed by 3 bases and J by 8 bases, 4 bases remained unmatched. From germline, CDR1 is SGHAT and CDR2 FQDESV (reference sequence).